This TCR beta chain was recorded in a study of blood T cell repertoires in COVID-19. Study summary: Whether acute or convalescent, the COVID-19 samples came from the United States, Italy and Spain. PBMCs, B-cell-depleted T cells, or T cells provided the cDNA or gDNA that made up the material.

Germline loops: CDR1 KGHSH, CDR2 LQKENI. CDR3 length equals 17 residues. V was shortened by 0 bases and J by 7 bases, with 16 bases between the two germline ends. Authors' analysis steps: Nucleated cell counts were estimated from reference gene primer amplification. Only in-frame clones appear in the TCRdb table, and some are missing; sequencing was by immunoSEQ multiplex PCR. From that table come the V and J calls and clone size; the DNA was used to work out D and trimming. Among hundreds of thousands of clones listed, around 87% were seen once. The sequence derives from a woman in her thirties or forties who had recovered from COVID-19. The chain has TRBV18 and TRBJ1-6; perhaps TRBD1 as D (5 bases). Sequenced material: peripheral blood. This CDR3 reads CASSPPDRRQRNSPLHF. CDR3 bases: TGTGCCAGCTCACCACCGGATCGGAGACAGAGGAATTCACCCCTCCACTTT.